This entry features one TCR beta chain sequence. CDR3 length equals 13 residues. Trimming stripped 5 bases from V and 6 bases from J, with 13 bases between. RNA in amounts of roughly 0.5 to 1 ug was reverse transcribed with random hexamers. TCRdb fed the immunoSEQ multiplex PCR reads into MiXCR, producing one record per CDR3 protein. The sample lists 80,000 to 90,000 distinct CDR3 sequences; approximately 95% were seen once. The source of the sample is a study of CD8 T cells in Susac syndrome. Sequencing used CD8+ T cells from PBMCs. The chain recombines TRBV12-3 or TRBV12-4 with TRBJ2-5, with D uncertain. The source of this sequence is a human donor with Susac syndrome. Here the CDR3 reads CASSPAFEKTQYF. The CDR3 DNA is TGTGCCAGCAGTCCGGCATTCGAAAAGACCCAGTACTTC.